Listed below are T cell receptor beta chains from one sample, sequenced in a study of Ad26.COV2.S vaccination and SARS-CoV-2 variants. Clones were read by immunoSEQ multiplex PCR, and TCRdb kept only the in-frame ones, dropping some. Here the sample spans 250,000 or so clones, 70% to 90% being singletons. Sample: peripheral blood, taken in a trial of Ad26.COV2.S vaccine versus placebo. The receptors were gathered from a person aged 18-60 years who received the Ad26.COV2.S COVID-19 vaccine or a placebo. Both conserved end residues are part of each CDR3. The order of the fields is clone size, V gene, J gene, D gene, CDR3 protein, CDR3 DNA. A D gene is named only where the DNA matches it firmly. Expanded clones are given a class, and other clones once, few, many or no size at all.

size: .
V: TRBV24-1
J: TRBJ2-1
D: TRBD2
CDR3: CATSDFGEGSRNEQFF
DNA: TGTGCCACCAGTGATTTTGGGGAGGGGTCGCGCAATGAGCAGTTCTTC

size: .
V: TRBV28
J: TRBJ1-5
D: .
CDR3: CAAGKGSLSNQPQHF
DNA: TGTGCCGCCGGAAAGGGGAGTCTTAGCAATCAGCCCCAGCATTTT

size: .
V: TRBV12-3/TRBV12-4
J: TRBJ1-1
D: .
CDR3: CASSFMNTEAFF
DNA: TGTGCCAGCAGTTTTATGAACACTGAAGCTTTCTTT

size: .
V: TRBV5-4
J: TRBJ2-5
D: TRBD1
CDR3: CASSVGTGGETQYF
DNA: TGTGCCAGCAGCGTCGGGACAGGGGGGGAGACCCAGTACTTC

size: .
V: TRBV24-1
J: TRBJ2-1
D: TRBD1
CDR3: CATSDPTDGQGRQFF
DNA: TGTGCCACCAGTGATCCTACGGACGGACAGGGTCGACAGTTCTTC

size: .
V: TRBV14
J: TRBJ1-5
D: .
CDR3: CASSQAGRNNQPQHF
DNA: TGTGCCAGCAGCCAGGCAGGGCGGAATAATCAGCCCCAGCATTTT

size: once
V: TRBV9
J: TRBJ1-3
D: TRBD1
CDR3: CASSPRTGRSSLSGNTIYF
DNA: TGTGCCAGCAGCCCCCGGACAGGGCGTTCGTCTCTCTCTGGAAACACCATATATTTT

size: .
V: TRBV7-9
J: TRBJ2-5
D: TRBD2
CDR3: CASSLYLAGKETQYF
DNA: TGTGCCAGCAGCTTATATCTAGCGGGGAAAGAGACCCAGTACTTC

size: .
V: TRBV9
J: TRBJ1-1
D: .
CDR3: CASSVEGGDTEAFF
DNA: TGTGCCAGCAGCGTAGAGGGGGGCGATACTGAAGCTTTCTTT

size: .
V: TRBV29-1
J: TRBJ1-1
D: .
CDR3: CSVVGRMNTEAFF
DNA: TGCAGCGTTGTAGGCAGGATGAACACTGAAGCTTTCTTT

size: .
V: TRBV12-2
J: TRBJ1-1
D: .
CDR3: CASRLVRDSELNTEAFF
DNA: TGTGCAAGTCGCTTAGTCCGGGACAGTGAACTGAACACTGAAGCTTTCTTT

size: .
V: TRBV27
J: TRBJ2-1
D: TRBD2
CDR3: CASSGLAGDNEQFF
DNA: TGTGCCAGCTCGGGACTAGCGGGGGACAATGAGCAGTTCTTC

size: .
V: TRBV7-3
J: TRBJ2-3
D: TRBD2
CDR3: CASSLNPGTSRTDTQYF
DNA: TGTGCCAGCAGCTTAAACCCCGGGACTAGTAGGACAGATACGCAGTATTTT

size: .
V: TRBV18
J: TRBJ1-1
D: TRBD1
CDR3: CASSPGTGTGTEAFF
DNA: TGTGCCAGCTCACCTGGGACAGGAACAGGCACTGAAGCTTTCTTT

size: .
V: TRBV4-1
J: TRBJ2-5
D: .
CDR3: CASSQQGEETQYF
DNA: TGCGCCAGCAGCCAACAGGGAGAGGAGACCCAGTACTTC

size: .
V: TRBV20-1
J: TRBJ2-5
D: .
CDR3: CSASLVETQYF
DNA: TGCAGTGCTAGTTTAGTAGAGACCCAGTACTTC

size: .
V: TRBV27
J: TRBJ2-7
D: .
CDR3: CASRVREPYEQYF
DNA: TGTGCCAGCAGGGTCCGGGAACCCTACGAGCAGTACTTC

size: .
V: TRBV15
J: TRBJ2-1
D: TRBD2
CDR3: CAWAASGGANEQFF
DNA: TGTGCCTGGGCGGCTAGCGGGGGGGCAAATGAGCAGTTCTTC

size: .
V: TRBV7-2
J: TRBJ1-1
D: .
CDR3: CASSPDDVRWDTEAFF
DNA: TGTGCCAGCAGCCCAGACGACGTCAGATGGGACACTGAAGCTTTCTTT

size: .
V: TRBV7-9
J: TRBJ1-6
D: .
CDR3: CASSPPGGAMSSYNSPLHF
DNA: TGTGCCAGCAGCCCCCCGGGGGGGGCAATGAGCTCCTATAATTCACCCCTCCACTTT

size: .
V: TRBV4-3
J: TRBJ2-7
D: TRBD1
CDR3: CASSRDRPYEQYF
DNA: TGCGCCAGCAGCCGGGACAGACCCTACGAGCAGTACTTC

size: few
V: TRBV12-3/TRBV12-4
J: TRBJ2-2
D: TRBD2
CDR3: CASRASGAGELFF
DNA: TGTGCCAGCAGAGCTAGCGGCGCCGGGGAGCTGTTTTTT

size: .
V: TRBV19
J: TRBJ2-1
D: TRBD2
CDR3: CASSIVGLALSSYNEQFF
DNA: TGTGCCAGTAGTATAGTGGGACTAGCGTTAAGCTCCTACAATGAGCAGTTCTTC

size: .
V: TRBV11-2
J: TRBJ1-6
D: .
CDR3: CASRRAATSLRDNSPLHF
DNA: TGTGCCAGCAGAAGGGCAGCCACATCACTAAGGGATAATTCACCCCTCCACTTT

size: .
V: TRBV4-1
J: TRBJ2-1
D: TRBD2
CDR3: CASSQGDLAGESYNEQFF
DNA: TGCGCCAGCAGCCAAGGGGATTTAGCGGGGGAATCCTACAATGAGCAGTTCTTC

size: .
V: TRBV5-4
J: TRBJ1-2
D: TRBD1
CDR3: CASSRGQGADGYTF
DNA: TGTGCCAGCAGCCGCGGACAGGGGGCCGATGGCTACACCTTC

size: .
V: TRBV5-1
J: TRBJ1-1
D: .
CDR3: CASSLFWNTEAFF
DNA: TGCGCCAGCAGCTTGTTCTGGAACACTGAAGCTTTCTTT

size: .
V: TRBV19
J: TRBJ1-2
D: .
CDR3: CASSIGRGYGYTF
DNA: TGTGCCAGTAGTATTGGCAGGGGTTATGGCTACACCTTC

size: .
V: TRBV7-2
J: TRBJ2-2
D: TRBD2
CDR3: CASSLASGGANGELFF
DNA: TGTGCCAGCAGCTTAGCTAGCGGGGGGGCAAACGGGGAGCTGTTTTTT

size: .
V: TRBV5-4
J: TRBJ2-1
D: .
CDR3: CASSSPVGPRRGEQFF
DNA: TGTGCCAGCAGCTCCCCTGTAGGACCCCGGCGAGGTGAGCAGTTCTTC

size: once
V: TRBV7-9
J: TRBJ2-1
D: .
CDR3: CASSRRGDEQFF
DNA: TGTGCCAGCAGCCGTAGGGGAGATGAGCAGTTCTTC

size: .
V: TRBV7-2
J: TRBJ2-3
D: .
CDR3: CASSLEVFARRPSTDTQYF
DNA: TGTGCCAGCAGCTTAGAGGTGTTTGCGCGGAGACCTAGCACAGATACGCAGTATTTT

size: .
V: TRBV24-1
J: TRBJ2-5
D: TRBD2
CDR3: CATSDTSGRQAETQYF
DNA: TGTGCCACCAGTGATACTAGCGGGAGGCAGGCGGAGACCCAGTACTTC

size: .
V: TRBV10-2
J: TRBJ1-5
D: .
CDR3: CASSGGGYNQPQHF
DNA: TGCGCCAGCAGTGGCGGGGGATACAATCAGCCCCAGCATTTT

size: .
V: TRBV6-1
J: TRBJ2-3
D: .
CDR3: CASSDWPLDTTDTQYF
DNA: TGTGCCAGCAGTGACTGGCCCTTGGACACCACAGATACGCAGTATTTT

size: .
V: TRBV19
J: TRBJ1-5
D: .
CDR3: CASSLRDTNQPQHF
DNA: TGTGCCAGTAGTCTCCGGGACACCAATCAGCCCCAGCATTTT

size: .
V: TRBV7-6
J: TRBJ2-1
D: .
CDR3: CASSPSGATSYNEQFF
DNA: TGTGCCAGCAGCCCCTCAGGGGCCACCTCCTACAATGAGCAGTTCTTC

size: .
V: TRBV24-1
J: TRBJ2-3
D: .
CDR3: CATSERAPADTQYF
DNA: TGTGCCACCAGTGAAAGGGCCCCCGCAGATACGCAGTATTTT

size: .
V: TRBV18
J: TRBJ2-5
D: TRBD2
CDR3: CASSTLAGEETQYF
DNA: TGTGCCAGCTCAACACTAGCGGGAGAAGAGACCCAGTACTTC

size: once
V: TRBV9
J: TRBJ1-2
D: .
CDR3: CASSVARGGMDGYTF
DNA: TGTGCCAGCAGCGTAGCTCGAGGGGGGATGGATGGCTACACCTTC

size: .
V: TRBV10-3
J: TRBJ1-3
D: TRBD1
CDR3: CAISEGQGVNTIYF
DNA: TGTGCCATCAGTGAGGGACAGGGGGTAAACACCATATATTTT

size: few
V: TRBV5-5
J: TRBJ2-7
D: TRBD1
CDR3: CASSLDRGVYEQYF
DNA: TGTGCCAGCAGCTTGGACAGGGGGGTGTACGAGCAGTACTTC

size: once
V: TRBV24-1
J: TRBJ2-2
D: .
CDR3: CATSRREAGELFF
DNA: TGTGCCACCAGCCGCAGGGAAGCCGGGGAGCTGTTTTTT

size: .
V: TRBV9
J: TRBJ2-3
D: .
CDR3: CASSPPTDTQYF
DNA: TGTGCCAGCAGCCCCCCCACAGATACGCAGTATTTT

size: .
V: TRBV10-3
J: TRBJ2-1
D: .
CDR3: CAITEEGSPYNEQFF
DNA: TGTGCCATCACTGAAGAGGGTTCCCCCTACAATGAGCAGTTCTTC

size: few
V: TRBV4-3
J: TRBJ2-7
D: .
CDR3: CASSQELAGAYEQYF
DNA: TGCGCCAGCAGCCAAGAATTAGCCGGAGCCTACGAGCAGTACTTC

size: once
V: TRBV27
J: TRBJ2-2
D: TRBD2
CDR3: CASMGLAGAVGELFF
DNA: TGTGCCAGTATGGGACTAGCGGGAGCGGTCGGGGAGCTGTTTTTT

size: .
V: TRBV27
J: TRBJ2-2
D: TRBD2
CDR3: CASSLESGGYTGELFF
DNA: TGTGCCAGCAGTTTAGAGAGCGGGGGGTACACCGGGGAGCTGTTTTTT

size: .
V: TRBV19
J: TRBJ2-3
D: .
CDR3: CASSGVFTDTQYF
DNA: TGTGCCAGTAGCGGGGTTTTCACAGATACGCAGTATTTT

size: .
V: TRBV5-1
J: TRBJ2-5
D: .
CDR3: CASSDTVGYQETQYF
DNA: TGCGCCAGCAGCGATACCGTAGGGTACCAAGAGACCCAGTACTTC

size: .
V: TRBV11-3
J: TRBJ2-1
D: .
CDR3: CASSPNRAGYNEQFF
DNA: TGTGCCAGCTCTCCCAATCGGGCGGGGTACAATGAGCAGTTCTTC

size: .
V: TRBV6-6
J: TRBJ1-2
D: TRBD1
CDR3: CASSGQGVNYGYTF
DNA: TGTGCCAGCAGTGGACAGGGGGTAAACTATGGCTACACCTTC

size: .
V: TRBV3-1/TRBV3-2
J: TRBJ2-3
D: .
CDR3: CASSQDTTATQYF
DNA: TGTGCCAGCAGCCAAGACACGACGGCTACGCAGTATTTT

size: .
V: TRBV11-2
J: TRBJ2-5
D: TRBD1
CDR3: CASSLGNRGETQYF
DNA: TGTGCCAGCAGCTTAGGGAACAGGGGAGAGACCCAGTACTTC

size: .
V: TRBV27
J: TRBJ2-1
D: TRBD1
CDR3: CASSLWQGAGNEQFF
DNA: TGTGCCAGCAGTTTATGGCAGGGGGCGGGAAATGAGCAGTTCTTC

size: once
V: TRBV19
J: TRBJ1-1
D: .
CDR3: CASSKNSLNTEAFF
DNA: TGTGCCAGTAGTAAAAACAGCCTGAACACTGAAGCTTTCTTT

size: .
V: TRBV7-2
J: TRBJ2-5
D: TRBD2
CDR3: CASSSGSTSGMSFKTQYF
DNA: TGTGCCAGCAGCTCCGGGTCTACTAGCGGGATGAGTTTTAAGACCCAGTACTTC

size: .
V: TRBV2
J: TRBJ1-5
D: .
CDR3: CASSYEGDQPQHF
DNA: TGTGCCAGCAGTTATGAGGGGGATCAGCCCCAGCATTTT

size: few
V: TRBV6-5
J: TRBJ2-1
D: .
CDR3: CASSYSDGGNEQFF
DNA: TGTGCCAGCAGTTACTCGGACGGGGGCAATGAGCAGTTCTTC